The 19 T cell receptor beta chains reported below all come from one sample, sequenced in a study of blood T cell repertoires in COVID-19 (TCRdb year 2020). The library was prepared using the immunoSEQ multiplex PCR assay. Not all clones reach the TCRdb copy of this immuneACCESS table, which keeps in-frame sequences only. Checked studies attribute under half of the gap to unresolved V genes and leave the rest unexplained. The sample table records some 250,000 clones; over 70% of these occur just once. Around 3.2% of the sample goes to the ten largest clones. Sequences were obtained from peripheral blood. These receptors originate from a woman older than 75 with acute or convalescent COVID-19.

This chain uses TRBV18 with TRBJ1-6; a possible D gene is TRBD1 (5 bases). CDR1 KGHSH and CDR2 LQKENI come from the germline V gene. This CDR3 region has 18 residues. V gave up 2 bases and J gave up 0 bases, with 14 bases separating them. CDR3: CASSPDLHRSSYNSPLHF. The CDR3 nucleotides are TGTGCCAGCTCACCAGATCTTCACAGGAGCTCCTATAATTCACCCCTCCACTTT.

This clone was picked up a small number of times. The rearrangement joins TRBV4-3 to TRBJ1-1; no definite D call. The CDR3 extends over 18 amino acids. V was shortened by 0 bases and J by 1 base, with 18 bases between the two germline ends. Germline lookup yields CDR1 LGHNA and CDR2 YSLEER. CDR3 residues: CASSQDPPGIVTNTEAFF. Here the CDR3 DNA reads TGCGCCAGCAGCCAAGATCCCCCGGGGATTGTGACGAACACTGAAGCTTTCTTT.

The chain recombines TRBV7-8 with TRBJ2-3, with TRBD2 matching 12 bases. Germline values: CDR1 SGHVS, CDR2 FQNEAQ. V shed 5 bases and J 0 bases; nucleotides not matched to a gene: 9. The CDR3 contains 18 residues. The CDR3 DNA is TGTGCCAGCAGCCCGCTCGGGACTAGCGGGTCTAGCACAGATACGCAGTATTTT. This gives the protein CASSPLGTSGSSTDTQYF.

This clone was observed many times. The V and J genes are TRBV6-5 and TRBJ2-2; D may be TRBD1 (5 bases). The germline V and J ends were trimmed by 7 bases and 3 bases, with 15 bases remaining between them. The germline CDR1 and CDR2 sequences are MNHEY and SVGAGI. The CDR3 runs to 15 residues. CDR3 DNA: TGTGCCAGCAATCCGACAGTAACAGACACCGGGGAGCTGTTTTTT. It is translated as CASNPTVTDTGELFF.

This chain uses TRBV19 with TRBJ1-5; D gene uncertain. The CDR3 is 17 residues long. Per the germline V gene, CDR1 is LNHDA and CDR2 is SQIVND (reference sequence). Trimming removed 4 bases from V and 4 bases from J, with 20 bases in between. The CDR3 sequence is CASSRLSRSVVNQPQHF. The CDR3 DNA sequence: TGTGCCAGTAGTAGACTTTCACGGTCGGTTGTAAATCAGCCCCAGCATTTT. The full variable domain, with the rest looked up from reference TRBV19 and TRBJ1-5, is DGGITQSPKYLFRKEGQNVTLSCEQNLNHDAMYWYRQDPGQGLRLIYYSQIVNDFQKGDIAEGYSVSREKKESFPLTVTSAQKNPTAFYLCASSRLSRSVVNQPQHFGDGTRLSIL.

The chain carries TRBV15 and TRBJ2-1; D unclear. The V and J ends lost 4 bases and 3 bases respectively, with 19 bases between them. The CDR3 covers 17 residues. Germline V CDR1 and CDR2: LNHNV, YYDKDF (reference sequence). CDR3 protein: CATSTEGNRVSYNEQFF. In DNA form, the CDR3 reads TGTGCCACCAGCACCGAAGGAAACAGAGTGAGCTACAATGAGCAGTTCTTC.

The chain combines TRBV5-6 with TRBJ2-1; D unresolved. Germline V gene lookup returns CDR1 SGHDT and CDR2 YYEEEE. The CDR3 contains 15 residues. V was pared by 2 bases and J by 0 bases, with 9 bases between. The CDR3 DNA is TGTGCCAGCAGCTTCGCACCGAGCTCCTACAATGAGCAGTTCTTC. This codes for CASSFAPSSYNEQFF.

J is TRBJ2-3 and V is TRBV7-2; D possibly corresponds to TRBD2 (6 bases). The CDR3 runs 13 residues. The germline V and J ends were trimmed by 5 bases and 10 bases, with 16 bases remaining between them. The germline V gene encodes CDR1 SGHTA and CDR2 FQGNSA. CDR3 nucleotides: TGTGCCAGCAGCCCGACCCTAGGAGGGTCGCAGTATTTT. Translated, it gives CASSPTLGGSQYF.

The V and J genes are TRBV7-3 and TRBJ1-1; D gene unclear. CDR3 length: 16 residues. V dropped 1 base and J dropped 4 bases, with 16 bases sitting between them. The germline V gene encodes CDR1 SGHTA and CDR2 FQGTGA. CDR3 in DNA: TGTGCCAGCAGCTTAAGCCCGGTGGTCGCCGGCACTGAAGCTTTCTTT. Its translation is CASSLSPVVAGTEAFF.

The genes are TRBV3-1 (or the pseudogene TRBV3-2) and TRBJ1-1; weak D call: TRBD1 (6 bases). The CDR3 has 15 amino acids. CDR1 is LGHDT and CDR2 is YNNKEL in the germline V gene (reference sequence). V was pared by 8 bases and J by 1 base, with 17 bases between. The CDR3, as DNA: TGTGCCAGCGACGGACAGCTGAGAACGAACACTGAAGCTTTCTTT. Amino acid sequence: CASDGQLRTNTEAFF.

CDR3 in amino acids: CASSPRDTSLSEQYF. Written as DNA, the CDR3 is TGTGCCAGCAGTCCCCGGGACACTAGTCTCAGCGAGCAGTACTTC. This chain uses TRBV6-5 with TRBJ2-7, with D tentatively TRBD1 (6 bases). The germline V and J ends were trimmed by 5 bases and 6 bases, with 20 bases remaining between them. In germline, CDR1 is MNHEY, CDR2 SVGAGI. The CDR3 runs to 15 residues.

This clone appeared a few times. V usage is TRBV7-9 and J usage is TRBJ1-4; 8 bases match TRBD1. V dropped 5 bases and J dropped 7; count of bases not matched to a gene: 9. This CDR3 has 15 residues. The germline V gene has CDR1 SEHNR and CDR2 FQNEAQ (reference sequence). This chain's CDR3 is CASSISRGRVEKLFF. CDR3 sequence (DNA): TGTGCCAGCAGCATTTCCAGGGGGCGAGTTGAAAAACTGTTTTTT.

This rearrangement joins TRBV5-1 to TRBJ2-4; 8 nucleotides match TRBD2. V was pared by 1 base and J by 0 bases, with 12 bases of the junction left unmatched. This CDR3 has 19 amino acids. The V gene's germline CDR1 is SGHRS and CDR2 YFSETQ. The CDR3 bases are TGCGCCAGCAGCTTGTTCCCGGGACTAGACGTCGGAGCCAAAAACATTCAGTACTTC. This sequence encodes CASSLFPGLDVGAKNIQYF.

The genes are TRBV7-9 and TRBJ2-3; 10 nucleotides line up with TRBD2. This CDR3 comprises 16 residues. V was pared by 4 bases and J by 4 bases, with 8 bases of the junction left unmatched. Germline V gene data show CDR1 as SEHNR and CDR2 as FQNEAQ (reference sequence). This chain's CDR3 is CASSSASGSGSDTQYF. CDR3 nucleotide sequence: TGTGCCAGCAGCTCCGCTAGCGGGAGCGGGTCAGATACGCAGTATTTT.

The chain recombines TRBV18 with TRBJ2-1, with no clear D. Germline CDR1 is KGHSH and CDR2 is LQKENI. The V gene lost 4 bases and the J gene lost 3 bases, with 7 bases spanning the gap. CDR3 length equals 13 residues. Written as DNA, the CDR3 is TGTGCCAGCTCACTACAGATCTACAATGAGCAGTTCTTC. Translated: CASSLQIYNEQFF.

This sequence joins TRBV25-1 and TRBJ2-3; TRBD1 is a possible D gene (6 bases). This CDR3 spans 15 amino acids. Looked up from germline, CDR1 is MGHDK and CDR2 is SYGVNS. V gave up 8 bases and J gave up 2 bases, with 17 bases separating them. This chain's CDR3 is CASSAGTSSTDTQYF. CDR3 DNA: TGTGCCAGCTCCGCCGGGACAAGTTCCACAGATACGCAGTATTTT.

The chain is built from TRBV29-1 and TRBJ2-3; TRBD1 might be the D (5 bases). CDR3 length: 13 residues. Trimming took 1 base from V and 14 from J, leaving 19 bases between them. The germline gives CDR1 SQVTM, CDR2 ANQGSEA. CDR3 DNA: TGCAGCGTTGAAGTCTTCGGACACCCTCCGACGTATTTT. It yields the protein CSVEVFGHPPTYF.

This sequence joins TRBV5-1 and TRBJ1-4, with no clear D. The CDR3 contains 12 residues. Trimming removed 5 bases from V and 7 bases from J, with 9 bases in between. Per the germline V gene, CDR1 is SGHRS and CDR2 is YFSETQ. CDR3: CASSTGSEKLFF. The DNA for the CDR3 is TGCGCCAGCAGTACGGGGAGTGAAAAACTGTTTTTT. The whole variable domain, filled in from reference TRBV5-1 and TRBJ1-4, reads KAGVTQTPRYLIKTRGQQVTLSCSPISGHRSVSWYQQTPGQGLQFLFEYFSETQRNKGNFPGRFSGRQFSNSRSEMNVSTLELGDSALYLCASSTGSEKLFFGSGTQLSVL.

The V gene is TRBV6-6, the J gene TRBJ1-3, with 8 bases lining up with TRBD1. J lost 11 bases, V lost 7 bases, and 10 bases had no gene match. The germline gives CDR1 MNHNY, CDR2 SVGAGI (reference sequence). This CDR3 contains 13 residues. The CDR3 DNA reads as TGTGCCAGCAATCCTTCAGGGGGCAGCGCCATATATTTT. It encodes CASNPSGGSAIYF.